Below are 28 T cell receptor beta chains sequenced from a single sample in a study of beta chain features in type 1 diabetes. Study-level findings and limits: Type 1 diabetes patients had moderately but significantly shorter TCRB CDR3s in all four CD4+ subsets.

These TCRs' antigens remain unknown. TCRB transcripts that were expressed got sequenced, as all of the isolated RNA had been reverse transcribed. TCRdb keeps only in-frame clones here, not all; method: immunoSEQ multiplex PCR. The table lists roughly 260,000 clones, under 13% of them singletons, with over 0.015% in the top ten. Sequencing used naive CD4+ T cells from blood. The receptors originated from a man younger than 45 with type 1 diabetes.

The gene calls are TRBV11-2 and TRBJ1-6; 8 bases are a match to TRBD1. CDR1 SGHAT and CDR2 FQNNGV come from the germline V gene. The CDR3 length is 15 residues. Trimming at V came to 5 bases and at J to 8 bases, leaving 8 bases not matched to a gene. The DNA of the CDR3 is TGTGCCAGCAGCACGAGGACAGGGCCGGATTCACCCCTCCACTTT. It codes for CASSTRTGPDSPLHF.

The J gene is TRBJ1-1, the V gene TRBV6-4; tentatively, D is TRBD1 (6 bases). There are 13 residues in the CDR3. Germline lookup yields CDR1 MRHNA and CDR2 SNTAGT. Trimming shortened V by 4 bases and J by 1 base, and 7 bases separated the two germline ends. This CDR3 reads CASSVDRNTEAFF. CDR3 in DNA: TGTGCCAGCAGTGTGGACAGGAACACTGAAGCTTTCTTT.

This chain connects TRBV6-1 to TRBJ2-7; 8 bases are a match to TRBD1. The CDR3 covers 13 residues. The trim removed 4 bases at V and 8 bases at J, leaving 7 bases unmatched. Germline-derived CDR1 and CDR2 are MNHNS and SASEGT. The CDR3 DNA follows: TGTGCCAGCAGTGTCCCGGGACAGGAGCAGCAGTACTTC. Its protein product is CASSVPGQEQQYF.

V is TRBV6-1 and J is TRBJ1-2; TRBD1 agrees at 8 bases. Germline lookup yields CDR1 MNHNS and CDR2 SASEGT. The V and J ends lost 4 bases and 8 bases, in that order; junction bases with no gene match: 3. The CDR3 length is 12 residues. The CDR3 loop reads CASSVGQGGYTF. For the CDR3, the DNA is TGTGCCAGCAGTGTCGGACAGGGCGGCTACACCTTC.

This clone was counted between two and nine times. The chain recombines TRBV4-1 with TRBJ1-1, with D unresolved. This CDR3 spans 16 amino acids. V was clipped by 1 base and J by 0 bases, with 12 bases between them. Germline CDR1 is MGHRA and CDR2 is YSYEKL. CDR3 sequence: CASSQGAGPLNTEAFF. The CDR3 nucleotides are TGCGCCAGCAGCCAAGGGGCAGGCCCCTTGAACACTGAAGCTTTCTTT.

The DNA of the CDR3 is TGCGCCAGCAGTCGGACTGGACAGGGGGCCAGCACAGATACGCAGTATTTT. This gives the protein CASSRTGQGASTDTQYF. The rearrangement links TRBV4-1 to TRBJ2-3; 11 bases are a match to TRBD1. Germline V gives CDR1 MGHRA, CDR2 YSYEKL. This CDR3 is 17 amino acids long. V gave up 6 bases and J gave up 0 bases; unmatched junction bases: 8.

The CDR3 reads CASSWDRNYYGYTF. The DNA of the CDR3 is TGTGCCAGCAGTTGGGACAGGAACTACTATGGCTACACCTTC. The chain links TRBV27 to TRBJ1-2, with TRBD1 matching 8 bases. Germline V CDR1 and CDR2: MNHEY, SMNVEV (reference sequence). This CDR3 has 14 residues. Trimming took 4 bases from V and 3 from J; bases not matched to a gene: 4.

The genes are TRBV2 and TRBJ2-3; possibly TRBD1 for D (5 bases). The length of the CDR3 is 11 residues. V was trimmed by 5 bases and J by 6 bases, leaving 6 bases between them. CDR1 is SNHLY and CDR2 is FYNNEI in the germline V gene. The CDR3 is CASSYRDTQYF. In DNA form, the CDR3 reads TGTGCCAGCAGTTACAGGGATACGCAGTATTTT.

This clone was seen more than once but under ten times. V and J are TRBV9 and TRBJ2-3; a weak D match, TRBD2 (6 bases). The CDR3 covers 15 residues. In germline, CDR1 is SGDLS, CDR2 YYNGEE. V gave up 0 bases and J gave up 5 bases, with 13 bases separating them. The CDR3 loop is CASSVGADGGDTQYF. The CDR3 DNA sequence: TGTGCCAGCAGCGTAGGGGCTGACGGGGGAGATACGCAGTATTTT.

The CDR3 DNA reads TGCGCCAGCAGCCAAGTAGGGGTATCTGAAGCTTTCTTT. Its protein is CASSQVGVSEAFF. The V call is TRBV4-3, the J call TRBJ1-1, with D possibly matching TRBD1 (5 bases). V lost 1 base and J lost 6, with 9 bases in between. The CDR3 extends over 13 amino acids. Per germline, CDR1 LGHNA and CDR2 YSLEER.

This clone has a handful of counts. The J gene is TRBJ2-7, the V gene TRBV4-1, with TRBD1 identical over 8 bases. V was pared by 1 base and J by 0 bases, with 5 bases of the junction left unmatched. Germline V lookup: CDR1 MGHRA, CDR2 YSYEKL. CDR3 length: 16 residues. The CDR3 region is CASSQGDRSSSYEQYF. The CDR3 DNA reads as TGCGCCAGCAGCCAAGGGGACAGGTCTAGCTCCTACGAGCAGTACTTC.

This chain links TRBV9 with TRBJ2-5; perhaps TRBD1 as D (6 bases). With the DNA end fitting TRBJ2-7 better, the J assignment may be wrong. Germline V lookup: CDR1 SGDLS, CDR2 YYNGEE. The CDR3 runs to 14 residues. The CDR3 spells CASSVDQGPYEQYF. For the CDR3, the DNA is TGTGCCAGCAGCGTAGATCAGGGGCCCTACGAGCAGTACTTC.

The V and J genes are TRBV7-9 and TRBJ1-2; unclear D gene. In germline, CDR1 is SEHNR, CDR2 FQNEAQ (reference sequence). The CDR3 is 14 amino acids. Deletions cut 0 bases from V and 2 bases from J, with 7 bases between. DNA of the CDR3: TGTGCCAGCAGCTTAGCCCATGCGAACTATGGCTACACCTTC. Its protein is CASSLAHANYGYTF.

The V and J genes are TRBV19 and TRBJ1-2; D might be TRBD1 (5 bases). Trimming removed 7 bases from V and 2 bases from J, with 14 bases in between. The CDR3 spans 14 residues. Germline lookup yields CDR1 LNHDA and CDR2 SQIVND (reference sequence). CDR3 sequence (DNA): TGTGCCAGTAAGCTTGGCAGGGAAAACTATGGCTACACCTTC. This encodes CASKLGRENYGYTF.

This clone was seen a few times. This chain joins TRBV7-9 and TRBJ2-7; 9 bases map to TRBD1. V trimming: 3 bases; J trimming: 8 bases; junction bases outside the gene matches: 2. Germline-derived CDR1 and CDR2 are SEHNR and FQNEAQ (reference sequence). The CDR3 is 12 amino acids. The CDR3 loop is CASSLGQGKQYF. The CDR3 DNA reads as TGTGCCAGCAGCTTGGGACAGGGCAAGCAGTACTTC.

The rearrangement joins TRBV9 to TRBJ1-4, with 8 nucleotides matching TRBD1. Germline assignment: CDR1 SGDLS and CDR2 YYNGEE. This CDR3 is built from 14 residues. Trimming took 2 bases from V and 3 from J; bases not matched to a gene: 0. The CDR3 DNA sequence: TGTGCCAGCAGCGTGACAGGGGCTAATGAAAAACTGTTTTTT. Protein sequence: CASSVTGANEKLFF.

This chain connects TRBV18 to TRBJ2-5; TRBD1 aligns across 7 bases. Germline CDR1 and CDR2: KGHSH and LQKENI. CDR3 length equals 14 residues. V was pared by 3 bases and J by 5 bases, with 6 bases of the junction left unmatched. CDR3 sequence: CASSPGQRGETQYF. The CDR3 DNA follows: TGTGCCAGCTCACCGGGACAGCGTGGGGAGACCCAGTACTTC.

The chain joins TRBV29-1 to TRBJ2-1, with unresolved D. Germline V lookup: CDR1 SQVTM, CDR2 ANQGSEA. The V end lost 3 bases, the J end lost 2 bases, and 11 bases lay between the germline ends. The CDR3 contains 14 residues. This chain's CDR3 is CSVDPRYPYNEQFF. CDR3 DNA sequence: TGCAGCGTTGACCCCAGGTACCCCTACAATGAGCAGTTCTTC.

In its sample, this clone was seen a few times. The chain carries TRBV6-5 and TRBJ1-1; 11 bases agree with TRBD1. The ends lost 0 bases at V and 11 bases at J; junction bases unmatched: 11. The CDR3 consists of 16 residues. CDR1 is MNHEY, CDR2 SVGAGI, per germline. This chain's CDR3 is CASSYSFNRDRGIAFF. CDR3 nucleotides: TGTGCCAGCAGTTACTCATTTAATCGGGACAGGGGGATCGCTTTCTTT.

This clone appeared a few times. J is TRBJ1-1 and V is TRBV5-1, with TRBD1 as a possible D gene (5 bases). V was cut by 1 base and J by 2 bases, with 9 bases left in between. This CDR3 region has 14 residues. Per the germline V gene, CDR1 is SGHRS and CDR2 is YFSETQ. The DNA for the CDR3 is TGCGCCAGCAGCTTGACAGGTTTTAACACTGAAGCTTTCTTT. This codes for CASSLTGFNTEAFF.

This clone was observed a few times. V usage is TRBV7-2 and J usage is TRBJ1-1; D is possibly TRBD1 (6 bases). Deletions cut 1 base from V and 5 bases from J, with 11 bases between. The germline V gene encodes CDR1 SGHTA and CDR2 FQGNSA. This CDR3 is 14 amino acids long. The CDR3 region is CASSLVVRGTEAFF. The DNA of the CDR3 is TGTGCCAGCAGCTTAGTGGTCAGGGGAACTGAAGCTTTCTTT.

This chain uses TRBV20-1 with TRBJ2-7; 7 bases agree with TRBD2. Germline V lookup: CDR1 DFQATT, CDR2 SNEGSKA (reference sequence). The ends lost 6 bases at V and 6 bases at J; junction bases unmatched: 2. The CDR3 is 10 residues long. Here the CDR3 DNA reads TGCAGTGCGGGGAGGGGCGAGCAGTACTTC. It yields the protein CSAGRGEQYF.

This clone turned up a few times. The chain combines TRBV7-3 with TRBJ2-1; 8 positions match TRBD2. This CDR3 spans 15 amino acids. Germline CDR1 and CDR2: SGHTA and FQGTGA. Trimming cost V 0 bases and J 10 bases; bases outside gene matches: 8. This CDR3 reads CASSLTAGGIREQFF. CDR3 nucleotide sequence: TGTGCCAGCAGCTTAACGGCGGGGGGAATTCGCGAGCAGTTCTTC.

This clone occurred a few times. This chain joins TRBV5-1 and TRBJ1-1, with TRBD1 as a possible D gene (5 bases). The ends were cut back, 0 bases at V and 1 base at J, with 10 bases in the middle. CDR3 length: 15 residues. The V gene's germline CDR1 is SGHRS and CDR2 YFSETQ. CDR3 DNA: TGCGCCAGCAGCTTGGCCGGAACAGGGAACACTGAAGCTTTCTTT. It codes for CASSLAGTGNTEAFF.

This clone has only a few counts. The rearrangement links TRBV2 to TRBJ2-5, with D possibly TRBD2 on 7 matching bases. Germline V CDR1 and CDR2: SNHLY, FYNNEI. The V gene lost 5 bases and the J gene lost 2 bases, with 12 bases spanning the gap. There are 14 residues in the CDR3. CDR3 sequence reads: CASSLRGAQETQYF. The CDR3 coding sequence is TGTGCCAGCAGTCTCCGGGGGGCTCAAGAGACCCAGTACTTC.

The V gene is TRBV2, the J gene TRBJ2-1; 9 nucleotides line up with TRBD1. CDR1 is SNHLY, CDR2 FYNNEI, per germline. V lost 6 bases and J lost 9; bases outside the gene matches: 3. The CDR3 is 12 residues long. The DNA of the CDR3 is TGTGCCAGCAGACAGGGGGCAGGTGAGCAGTTCTTC. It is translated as CASRQGAGEQFF.

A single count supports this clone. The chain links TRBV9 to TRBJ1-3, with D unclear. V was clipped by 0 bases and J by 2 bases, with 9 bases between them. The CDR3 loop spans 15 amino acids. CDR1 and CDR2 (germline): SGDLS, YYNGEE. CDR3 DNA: TGTGCCAGCAGCGTAGCGGGGTATACTGGAAACACCATATATTTT. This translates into CASSVAGYTGNTIYF. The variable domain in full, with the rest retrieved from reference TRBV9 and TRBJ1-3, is DSGVTQTPKHLITATGQRVTLRCSPRSGDLSVYWYQQSLDQGLQFLIQYYNGEERAKGNILERFSAQQFPDLHSELNLSSLELGDSALYFCASSVAGYTGNTIYFGEGSWLTVV.

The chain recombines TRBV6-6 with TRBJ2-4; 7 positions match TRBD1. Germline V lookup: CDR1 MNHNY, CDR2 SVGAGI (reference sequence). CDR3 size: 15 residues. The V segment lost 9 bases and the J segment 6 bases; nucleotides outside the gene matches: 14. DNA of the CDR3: TGTGCCAGTTCCTACCGGGACAGCGTCTTAAACATTCAGTACTTC. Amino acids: CASSYRDSVLNIQYF.